These 5 T cell receptor beta chains were all obtained from the same sample, sequenced in a study of regulatory T cells in long-lasting Graves disease (dated by TCRdb to the early 2020s). Library creation used multiplex PCR. The instrument given in TCRdb is Illumina HiSeq 4000. iRepertoire HTBI primers and Arm-PCR amplification of CDR3 regions were used to construct TCR beta libraries. TCRdb took the public reads, trimmed them with fastp at Q25, ran MiXCR for clone calling and kept in-frame beta chains. Records with the same CDR3 protein are collapsed into one entry carrying the most frequent genes and DNA. Counted in this sample were roughly 400,000 distinct CDR3 sequences; 21% of them appeared once. The top ten constitute approximately 15% of the sample. Explained via the paper, the time point label denotes: persistent/refractory GD, antithyroid drugs over 5 years with positive TRAb. For both TCR sequencing and RNA sequencing, RNA was extracted from PBMCs using TRIzol.

Source: peripheral blood mononuclear cells (PBMCs), taken when the disease was refractory, from a patient treated with antithyroid drugs. The receptors come from a female donor with Graves disease.

This clonotype was found many times. Written as DNA, the CDR3 is TGTGCCAGCAGCTTAGGGACAGCCTACGAGCAGTACTTC. This codes for CASSLGTAYEQYF. The rearrangement joins TRBV11-2 to TRBJ2-7; a possible D gene is TRBD1 (6 bases). The CDR3 has 13 residues. CDR1 is SGHAT, CDR2 FQNNGV, per germline. V gave up 1 base and J gave up 2 bases, with 6 bases separating them. The whole variable domain, filled in from reference TRBV11-2 and TRBJ2-7, reads EAGVAQSPRYKIIEKRQSVAFWCNPISGHATLYWYQQILGQGPKLLIQFQNNGVVDDSQLPKDRFSAERLKGVDSTLKIQPAKLEDSAVYLCASSLGTAYEQYFGPGTRLTVT.

This clonotype was detected a few times. This chain joins TRBV7-9 and TRBJ2-7; D is undetermined. The germline V gene has CDR1 SEHNR and CDR2 FQNEAQ (reference sequence). Trimming removed 0 bases at V and 3 bases at J, with 12 bases between. This CDR3 region has 15 residues. The CDR3: CASSLAVDGRYEQYF. CDR3 sequence (DNA): TGTGCCAGCAGCTTAGCTGTAGACGGACGCTACGAGCAGTACTTC. The full variable domain, its missing parts supplied by reference TRBV7-9 and TRBJ2-7, is DTGVSQNPRHKITKRGQNVTFRCDPISEHNRLYWYRQTLGQGPEFLTYFQNEAQLEKSRLLSDRFSAERPKGSFSTLEIQRTEQGDSAMYLCASSLAVDGRYEQYFGPGTRLTVT.

The chain couples TRBV2 to TRBJ1-1; 9 bases are a match to TRBD1. Germline V gives CDR1 SNHLY, CDR2 FYNNEI. Trimming cost V 6 bases and J 7 bases; bases outside gene matches: 15. This CDR3 contains 16 residues. CDR3 region: CASRGDPGTGNREAFF. The CDR3 DNA reads TGTGCCAGCAGGGGGGACCCCGGGACAGGGAACCGTGAAGCTTTCTTT.

This clonotype was observed a single time. The chain combines TRBV7-8 with TRBJ2-3; D ambiguous. Per the germline V gene, CDR1 is SGHVS and CDR2 is FQNEAQ. Deletions cut 5 bases from V and 1 base from J, with 10 bases between. CDR3 length equals 14 residues. The CDR3 loop reads CASSERLGTDTQYF. The CDR3 bases are TGTGCCAGCAGCGAACGACTTGGCACAGATACGCAGTATTTT.

This clonotype was observed many times. This chain joins TRBV28 and TRBJ2-7; D is ambiguous. V lost 7 bases and J lost 4, with 11 bases in between. The CDR3 spans 12 residues. CDR1 and CDR2 (germline): MDHEN, SYDVKM. The CDR3 spells CASTAAGYEQYF. CDR3 sequence (DNA): TGTGCCAGCACCGCGGCTGGGTACGAGCAGTACTTC.